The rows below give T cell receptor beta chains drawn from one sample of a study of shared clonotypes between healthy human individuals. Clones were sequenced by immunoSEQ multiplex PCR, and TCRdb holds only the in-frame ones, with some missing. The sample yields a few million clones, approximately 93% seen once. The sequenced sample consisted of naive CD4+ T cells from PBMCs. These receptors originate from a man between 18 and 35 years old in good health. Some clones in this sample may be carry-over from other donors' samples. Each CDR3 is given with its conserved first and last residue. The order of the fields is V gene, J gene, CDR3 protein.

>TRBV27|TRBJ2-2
CASSKWGTNTGELFF
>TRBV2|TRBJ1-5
CASSMRPGTQFNQPQHF
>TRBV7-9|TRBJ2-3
CASSGRAGGTDTQYF
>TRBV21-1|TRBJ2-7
CASSKGEAPGYEQYF
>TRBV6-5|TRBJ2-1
CASSPSWEQFF
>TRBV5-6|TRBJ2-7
CASSYPGLAGDEQYF
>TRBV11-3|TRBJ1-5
CASSSGTGHQPQHF
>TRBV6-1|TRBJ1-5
CATGQGNQPQHF
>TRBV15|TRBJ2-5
CATSRGRGSSQETQYF
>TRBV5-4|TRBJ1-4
CASSSKTGPNEKLFF
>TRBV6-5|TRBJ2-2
CASRRQGGGELFF
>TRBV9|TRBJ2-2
CASSAGRAGGELFF
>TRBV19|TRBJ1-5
CASTRRTSLNQPQHF
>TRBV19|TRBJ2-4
CASSSAGVLAKNIQYF
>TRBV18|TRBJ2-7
CASSRITGTSGVQQYF
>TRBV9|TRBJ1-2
CASSDGQGASGYTF
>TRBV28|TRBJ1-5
CASSYRENQPQHF
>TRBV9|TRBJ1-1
CASSILVGTEAFF
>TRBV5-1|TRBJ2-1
CASWFGRGVNEQFF
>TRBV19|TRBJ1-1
CASTNWGDTEAFF
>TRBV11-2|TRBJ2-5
CASSSQTGGARETQYF
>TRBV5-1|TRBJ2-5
CASSLKGEETQYF
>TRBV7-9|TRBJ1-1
CASSLGQETEAFF
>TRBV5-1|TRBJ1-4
CASSLGAHWGNEKLFF
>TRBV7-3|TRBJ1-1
CASSLYGEAEAFF
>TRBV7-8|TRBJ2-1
CASSIQPGLADNEQFF
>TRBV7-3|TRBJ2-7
CASSLSRSYEQYF
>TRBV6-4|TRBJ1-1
CASRGPGSTEAFF
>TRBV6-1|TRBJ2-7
CASSVSSGSSYEQYF
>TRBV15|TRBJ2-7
CATSSRGYEQYF
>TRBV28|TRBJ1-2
CASSAGWQALGYGYTF
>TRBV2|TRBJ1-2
CATQREGAGYGYTF
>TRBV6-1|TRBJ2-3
CASSESLAGVGDTQYF
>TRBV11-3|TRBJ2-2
CASSLGRAGELFF
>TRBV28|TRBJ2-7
CASSSLSGTGVVYEQYF
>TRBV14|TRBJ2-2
CASSQTRNTGELFF
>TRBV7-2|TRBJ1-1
CASSLDRDTEAFF
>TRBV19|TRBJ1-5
CASSIGDTRSYSNQPQHF
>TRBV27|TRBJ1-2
CASSRGQYDYGYTF
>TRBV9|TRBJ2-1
CASSGLGTGGYNEQFF
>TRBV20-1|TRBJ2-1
CRATKVNEQFF
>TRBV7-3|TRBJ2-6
CASSPMGGANVLTF
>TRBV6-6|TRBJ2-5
CASSFGVMETQYF
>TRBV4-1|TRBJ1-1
CASSQFVIPTGANTEAFF